The sequence of this T cell receptor (beta chain) was determined in a study of a mutant IDH1 vaccine in newly diagnosed glioma. Study summary: Beginning 4-6 weeks after radiotherapy alone, or with temozolomide cycles, vaccination took place. Most had both radiotherapy and temozolomide beforehand; others had only one.

Produced via immunoSEQ multiplex PCR; TCRdb's table is partial and in-frame only. The profile shows about 65,000 clones, about 85% of them singletons. Time point defined: week 23, last vaccination. Doses of 300 ug of mutant IDH1 20-mer peptide were given with topical imiquimod. Study results and caveats: It was about 95% of patients that developed vaccine-induced immune responses.

This CDR3 has 18 amino acids. The ends were cut back, 3 bases at V and 1 base at J, with 19 bases in the middle. Looked up from germline, CDR1 is MGHRA and CDR2 is YSYEKL. Worth noting for this clone: Its antigen remains unidentified.

This specimen was PBMCs, taken from a glioma patient whose treatment included an IDH1 peptide vaccine. The chain combines TRBV4-1 with TRBJ2-1, with D perhaps TRBD2 (7 bases). The receptor's source is a man aged 25-45 years with glioma. The CDR3 DNA follows: TGCGCCAGCAGCCATAAGCCCCCGGGGGGCACGTCCTACAATGAGCAGTTCTTC. Residues: CASSHKPPGGTSYNEQFF.